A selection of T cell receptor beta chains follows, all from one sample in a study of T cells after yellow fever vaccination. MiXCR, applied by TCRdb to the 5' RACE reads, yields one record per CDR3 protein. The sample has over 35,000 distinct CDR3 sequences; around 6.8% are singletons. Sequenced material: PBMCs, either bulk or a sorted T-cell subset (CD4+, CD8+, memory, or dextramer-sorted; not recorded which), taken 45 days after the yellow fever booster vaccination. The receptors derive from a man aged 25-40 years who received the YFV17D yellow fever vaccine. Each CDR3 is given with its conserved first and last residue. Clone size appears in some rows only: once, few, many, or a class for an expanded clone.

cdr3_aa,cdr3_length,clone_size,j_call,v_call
CSVARDQGGTDTQYF,15,many,TRBJ2-3,TRBV29-1
CASGFFWTQYF,11,-,TRBJ2-5,TRBV6-1
CASSPTPETQYF,12,many,TRBJ2-5,TRBV5-1
CSAPSRTSGSSYEQYF,16,many,TRBJ2-7,TRBV20-1
CASSIAAGGGEQFF,14,few,TRBJ2-1,TRBV19
CASREPGQGAHSNQPQHF,18,many,TRBJ1-5,TRBV10-1
CASSLAPQPTSTDTQYF,17,-,TRBJ2-3,TRBV5-5
CASSSRDRGHKNIQYF,16,-,TRBJ2-4,TRBV5-4
CASSQARSENSPLHF,15,many,TRBJ1-6,TRBV6-1
CSARGRLVSSYEQYF,15,many,TRBJ2-7,TRBV20-1
CASTRGLAGPRNEQFF,16,few,TRBJ2-1,TRBV6-2/TRBV6-3
CASSLASSTDTQYF,14,many,TRBJ2-3,TRBV5-1
CASSWGDTLPTEAFF,15,many,TRBJ1-1,TRBV5-1
CASSLGQTYGYTF,13,few,TRBJ1-2,TRBV27
CASSSGQGLKLFF,13,few,TRBJ1-4,TRBV7-2
CSAPDSQETQYF,12,many,TRBJ2-5,TRBV20-1
CASSRAETQYF,11,many,TRBJ2-5,TRBV5-1
CASTGTSFTDTQYF,14,many,TRBJ2-3,TRBV5-1